The text below deals with one T cell receptor (beta chain). The sample comes from a study of OX40 agonist ivuxolimab in advanced cancers. Study in general: The treatment was a fully human IgG2 OX40 agonist, ivuxolimab.

Profiled with immunoSEQ multiplex PCR; TCRdb holds only in-frame clones, not every one. The top ten hold 2.5% to 3% of the sample, which has about 84,000 clones, 75% to 90% seen once. The clonotype was recovered from an adult with an advanced solid tumor such as melanoma, head and neck, liver or kidney cancer. The material was CD4+ or CD8+ T cells sorted from blood, obtained in a trial of the OX40 agonist ivuxolimab.

CDR3 in DNA: TGCGCCAGCAGCCCGGGACAGGACCAAGAGACCCAGTACTTC. It codes for CASSPGQDQETQYF. The chain links TRBV5-1 to TRBJ2-5; 8 bases map to TRBD1. The germline CDR1 and CDR2 sequences are SGHRS and YFSETQ. After removal of 4 bases from V and 0 bases from J, the junction contained 2 bases not matched to a gene. The CDR3 runs to 14 residues.